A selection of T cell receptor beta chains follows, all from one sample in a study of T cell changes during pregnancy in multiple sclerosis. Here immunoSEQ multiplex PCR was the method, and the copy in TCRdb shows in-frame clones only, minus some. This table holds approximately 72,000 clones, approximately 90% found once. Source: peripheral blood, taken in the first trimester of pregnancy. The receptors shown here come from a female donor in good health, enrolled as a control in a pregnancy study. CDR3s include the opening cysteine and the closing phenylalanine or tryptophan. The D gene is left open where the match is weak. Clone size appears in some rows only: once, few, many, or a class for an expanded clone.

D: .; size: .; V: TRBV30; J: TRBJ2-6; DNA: TGTGCCTGGACTGGGCACTCCTCTGGGGCCAACGTCCTGACTTTC; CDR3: CAWTGHSSGANVLTF
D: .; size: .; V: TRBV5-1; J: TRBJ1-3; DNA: TGCGCCAGCAGCATGACAGCCTCGAGCTCTGGAAACACCATATATTTT; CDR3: CASSMTASSSGNTIYF
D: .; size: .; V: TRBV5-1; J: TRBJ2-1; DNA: TGCGCCAGCAGCTTGGAGCACTTCGAGGGTGAGCAGTTCTTC; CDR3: CASSLEHFEGEQFF
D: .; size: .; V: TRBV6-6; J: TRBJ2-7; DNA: TGTGCCACACAAGTCGGAGGGTCCTACGAGCAGTACTTC; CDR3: CATQVGGSYEQYF
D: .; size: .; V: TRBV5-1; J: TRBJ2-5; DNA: TGCGCCAGCAGCTTGGGCCTGGGGGCGTTAGAGACCCAGTACTTC; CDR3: CASSLGLGALETQYF
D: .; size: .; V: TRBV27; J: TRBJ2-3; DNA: TGTGCCAGCATGCTGACAGGAATCACAGATACGCAGTATTTT; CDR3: CASMLTGITDTQYF
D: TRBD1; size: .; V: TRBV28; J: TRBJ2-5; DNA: TGTGCCAGCAGTCACCCCGACAGGGGGGAGACCCAGTACTTC; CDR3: CASSHPDRGETQYF
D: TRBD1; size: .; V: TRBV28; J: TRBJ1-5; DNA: TGTGCCAGCAGGATTCTTCGGACAGGGCTAACTTTTGGGAGCAATCAGCCCCAGCATTTT; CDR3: CASRILRTGLTFGSNQPQHF
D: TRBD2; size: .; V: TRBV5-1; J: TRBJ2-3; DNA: TGCGCCAGCAGCTTCCGGGGGGGCCAGGTGCCAGATACGCAGTATTTT; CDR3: CASSFRGGQVPDTQYF
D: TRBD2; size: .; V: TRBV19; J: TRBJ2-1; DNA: TGTGCCAGTAGTATACAACAGCGGGAGAGGGGCAATGAGCAGTTCTTC; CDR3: CASSIQQRERGNEQFF
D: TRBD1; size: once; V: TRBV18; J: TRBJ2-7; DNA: TGTGCCAGCTCACCCCAGGGGGTTGACTCCTACGAGCAGTACTTC; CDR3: CASSPQGVDSYEQYF
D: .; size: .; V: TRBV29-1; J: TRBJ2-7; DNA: TGCAGCGTTTCGGCTGGCAGGGGACCAACCTACGAGCAGTACTTC; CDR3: CSVSAGRGPTYEQYF
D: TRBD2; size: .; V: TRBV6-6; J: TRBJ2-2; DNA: TGTGCCAGCACCGAGTGGTCGGGGGGAACCGGGGAGCTGTTTTTT; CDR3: CASTEWSGGTGELFF
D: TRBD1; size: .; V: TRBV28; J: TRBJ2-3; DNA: TGTGCCAGCAGTTCCCCGGACAGGGAGAAGGGTAGCGCAGATACGCAGTATTTT; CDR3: CASSSPDREKGSADTQYF
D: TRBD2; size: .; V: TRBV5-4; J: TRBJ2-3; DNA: TGTGCCAGCAGCTTACGGGAGGCAGATACGCAGTATTTT; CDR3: CASSLREADTQYF
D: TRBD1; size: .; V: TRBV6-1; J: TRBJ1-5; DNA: TGTGCCAGCAGTTCTGACAGGGGGCTACATCAGCCCCAGCATTTT; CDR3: CASSSDRGLHQPQHF
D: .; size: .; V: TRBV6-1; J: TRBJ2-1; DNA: TGTGCCAGCAGCCCCTTAGGAGTCTTCAATGAGCAGTTCTTC; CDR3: CASSPLGVFNEQFF
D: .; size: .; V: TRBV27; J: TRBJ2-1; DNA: TGTGCCAGCAGCTCCGGGACAAAAGGCCTAGAGCAGTTCTTC; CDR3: CASSSGTKGLEQFF
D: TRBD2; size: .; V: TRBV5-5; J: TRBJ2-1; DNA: TGTGCCAGCAGCTTCTGGGGGTCGGGTAGCGGGATGGTTGAGCAGTTCTTC; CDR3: CASSFWGSGSGMVEQFF
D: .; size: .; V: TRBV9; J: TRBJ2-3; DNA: TGTGCCAGCAGCGTAGGGCTGCCCACAGATACGCAGTATTTT; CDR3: CASSVGLPTDTQYF
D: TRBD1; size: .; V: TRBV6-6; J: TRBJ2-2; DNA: TGTGCCAGCAGTACCGGGACAGGGAGGACCGGGGAGCTGTTTTTT; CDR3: CASSTGTGRTGELFF
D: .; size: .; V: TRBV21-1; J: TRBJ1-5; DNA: TGTGCCAGCAGCCTAAGTGGCAATCAGCCCCAGCATTTT; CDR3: CASSLSGNQPQHF
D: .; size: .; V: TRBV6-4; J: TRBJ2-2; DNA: TGTGCCAGCAGTGACTCTCTAGGGGACACCGGGGAGCTGTTTTTT; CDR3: CASSDSLGDTGELFF
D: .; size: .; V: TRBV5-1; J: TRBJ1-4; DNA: TGCGCCAGCAGTTCAGGGCAGGGTTCTAATGAAAAACTGTTTTTT; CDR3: CASSSGQGSNEKLFF
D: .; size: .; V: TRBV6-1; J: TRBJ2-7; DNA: TGTGCCAGCAGTGAAGCCAGGGCCTACGAGCAGTACTTC; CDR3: CASSEARAYEQYF
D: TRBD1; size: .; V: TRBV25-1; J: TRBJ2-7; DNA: TGTGCCAGCAGCGGACAGGTCCAATACGAGCAGTACTTC; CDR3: CASSGQVQYEQYF
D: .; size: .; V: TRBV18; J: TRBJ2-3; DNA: TGTGCCAGCTCACCGTTCCAAGATACGCAGTATTTT; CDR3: CASSPFQDTQYF
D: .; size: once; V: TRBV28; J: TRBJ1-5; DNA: TGTGCCAGCAGTTTAGTATCGGCGGTCTATAGCAATCAGCCCCAGCATTTT; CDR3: CASSLVSAVYSNQPQHF
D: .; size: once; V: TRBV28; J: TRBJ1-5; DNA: TGTGCCAGCAGTTTTCCAGGGGCAGGGTCTAATCAGCCCCAGCATTTT; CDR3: CASSFPGAGSNQPQHF
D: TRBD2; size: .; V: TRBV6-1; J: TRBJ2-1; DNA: TGTGCCAGCAGTGACGGGGGACTAGCGGGAGGGCCAACCAATGAGCAGTTCTTC; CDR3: CASSDGGLAGGPTNEQFF
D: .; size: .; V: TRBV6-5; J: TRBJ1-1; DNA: TGTGCCAGCAGGCCGACCGGGTCTGAAGCTTTCTTT; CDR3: CASRPTGSEAFF
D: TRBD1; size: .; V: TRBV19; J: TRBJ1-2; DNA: TGTGCCAGTAGCAATCCGGGACAGGGCGCATATGGCTACACCTTC; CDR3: CASSNPGQGAYGYTF
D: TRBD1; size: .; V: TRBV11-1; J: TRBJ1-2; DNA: TGTGCCAGCAGCTCCTCGGACAGGGCCCTCTATGGCTACACCTTC; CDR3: CASSSSDRALYGYTF
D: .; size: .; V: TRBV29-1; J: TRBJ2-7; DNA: TGCAGCGTCGCCATTCGGGGATACGAGCAGTACTTC; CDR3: CSVAIRGYEQYF
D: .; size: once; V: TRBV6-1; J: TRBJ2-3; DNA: TGTGCCAGCAGGTTCAACAAGGGGGGGGGAGATACGCAGTATTTT; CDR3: CASRFNKGGGDTQYF
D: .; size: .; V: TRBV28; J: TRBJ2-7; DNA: TGTGCCAGCACAAAGGTTCAGGCCTACGAGCAGTACTTC; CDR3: CASTKVQAYEQYF
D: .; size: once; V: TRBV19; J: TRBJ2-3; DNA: TGTGCCAGTAGCTCCCACGGGGGTTCAACAGATACGCAGTATTTT; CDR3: CASSSHGGSTDTQYF
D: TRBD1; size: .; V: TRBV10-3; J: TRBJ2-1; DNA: TGTGCCATCAGAGGACAGGGAAAGGGTCACGGTGAGCAGTTCTTC; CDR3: CAIRGQGKGHGEQFF
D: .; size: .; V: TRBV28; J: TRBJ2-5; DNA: TGTGCCAGCAGTTTAGGGACACCGGGAAACGAAGAGACCCAGTACTTC; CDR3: CASSLGTPGNEETQYF
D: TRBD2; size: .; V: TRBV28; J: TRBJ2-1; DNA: TGTGCCAGCAGCGCCCAGCGGGGATACAATGAGCAGTTCTTC; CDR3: CASSAQRGYNEQFF
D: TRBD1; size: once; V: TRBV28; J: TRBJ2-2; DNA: TGTGCCAGCAGAGAGACAGGGACGAACACCGGGGAGCTGTTTTTT; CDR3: CASRETGTNTGELFF
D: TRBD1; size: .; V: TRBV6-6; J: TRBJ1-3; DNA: TGTGCCAGCAGTAACAGGGGTAATGGAAACACCATATATTTT; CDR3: CASSNRGNGNTIYF
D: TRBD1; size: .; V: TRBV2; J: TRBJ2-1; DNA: TGTGCCAGCAACGGACAGGGCTGGGGATATCAGTTCTTC; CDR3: CASNGQGWGYQFF
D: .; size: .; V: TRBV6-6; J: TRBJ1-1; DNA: TGTGCCAGCAGCCGCACAGACACTGAAGCTTTCTTT; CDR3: CASSRTDTEAFF
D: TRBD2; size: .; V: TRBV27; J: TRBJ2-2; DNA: TGTGCCAGCAGTCTCTTGCTAGCGGGAGGAGCCGGGGAGCTGTTTTTT; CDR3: CASSLLLAGGAGELFF
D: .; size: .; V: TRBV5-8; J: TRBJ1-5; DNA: TGTGCCAGCAGCTGGATAGGGGTGGGCAATCAGCCCCAGCATTTT; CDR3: CASSWIGVGNQPQHF
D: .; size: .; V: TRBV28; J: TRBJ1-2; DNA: TGTGCCAGCAGACTTATTGGGACAAAAGAAGCCTATGGCTACACCTTC; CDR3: CASRLIGTKEAYGYTF
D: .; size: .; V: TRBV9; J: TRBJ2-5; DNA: TGTGCCAGCAGCACGGGACTGCAAGAGACCCAGTACTTC; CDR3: CASSTGLQETQYF